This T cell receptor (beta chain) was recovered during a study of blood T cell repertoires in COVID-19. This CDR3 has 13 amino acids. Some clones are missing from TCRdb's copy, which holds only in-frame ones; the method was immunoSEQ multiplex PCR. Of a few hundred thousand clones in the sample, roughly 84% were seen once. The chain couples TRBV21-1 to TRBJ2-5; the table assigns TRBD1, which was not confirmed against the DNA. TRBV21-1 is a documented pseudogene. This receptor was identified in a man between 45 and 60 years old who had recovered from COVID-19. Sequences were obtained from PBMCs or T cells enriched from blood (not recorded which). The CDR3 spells CASTGTGQETQYF. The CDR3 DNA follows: TGTGCCAGCACCGGGACAGGACAAGAGACCCAGTACTTC.